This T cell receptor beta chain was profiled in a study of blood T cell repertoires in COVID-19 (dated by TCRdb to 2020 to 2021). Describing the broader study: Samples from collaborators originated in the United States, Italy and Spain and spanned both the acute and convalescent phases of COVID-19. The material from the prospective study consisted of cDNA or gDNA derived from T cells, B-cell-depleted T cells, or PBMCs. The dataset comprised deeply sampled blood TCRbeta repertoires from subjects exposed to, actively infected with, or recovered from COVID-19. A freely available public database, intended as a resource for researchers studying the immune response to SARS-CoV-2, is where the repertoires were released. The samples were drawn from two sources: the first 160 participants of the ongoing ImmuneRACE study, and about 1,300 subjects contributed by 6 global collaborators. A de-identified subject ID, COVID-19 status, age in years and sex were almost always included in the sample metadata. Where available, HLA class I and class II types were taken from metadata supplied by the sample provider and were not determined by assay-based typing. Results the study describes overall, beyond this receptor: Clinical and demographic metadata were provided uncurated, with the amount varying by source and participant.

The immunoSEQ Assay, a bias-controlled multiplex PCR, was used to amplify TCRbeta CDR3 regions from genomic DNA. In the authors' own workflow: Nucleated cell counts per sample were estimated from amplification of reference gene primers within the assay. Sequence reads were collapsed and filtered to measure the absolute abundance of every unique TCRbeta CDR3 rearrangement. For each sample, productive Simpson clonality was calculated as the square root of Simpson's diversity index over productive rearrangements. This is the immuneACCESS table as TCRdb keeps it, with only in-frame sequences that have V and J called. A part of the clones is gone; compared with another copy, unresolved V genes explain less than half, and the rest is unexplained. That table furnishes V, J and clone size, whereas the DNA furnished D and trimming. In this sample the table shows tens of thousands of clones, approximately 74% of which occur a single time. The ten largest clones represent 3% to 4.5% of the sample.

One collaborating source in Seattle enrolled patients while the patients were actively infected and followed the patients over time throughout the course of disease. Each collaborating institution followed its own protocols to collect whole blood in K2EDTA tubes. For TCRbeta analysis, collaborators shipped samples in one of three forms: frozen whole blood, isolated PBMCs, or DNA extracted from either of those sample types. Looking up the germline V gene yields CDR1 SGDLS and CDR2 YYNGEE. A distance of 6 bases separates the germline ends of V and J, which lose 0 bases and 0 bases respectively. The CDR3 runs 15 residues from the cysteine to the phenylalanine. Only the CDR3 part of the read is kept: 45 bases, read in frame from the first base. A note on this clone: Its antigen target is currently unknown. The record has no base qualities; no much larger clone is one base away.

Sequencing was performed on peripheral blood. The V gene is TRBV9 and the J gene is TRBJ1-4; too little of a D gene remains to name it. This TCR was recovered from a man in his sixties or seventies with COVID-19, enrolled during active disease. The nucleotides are TGTGCCAGCAGCGTAGCCCTTTCAACTAATGAAAAACTGTTTTTT. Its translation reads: CASSVALSTNEKLFF.